This T cell receptor (beta chain) was found in a study of cytomegalovirus exposure and HLA in healthy donors listed by TCRdb under 2017. For context, the study as a whole: The roughly 670 repertoires of the first cohort and the 120 validation repertoires were produced on the same platform, according to a later analysis. To predict cytomegalovirus infection status, the study combined high-throughput TCR immunosequencing, statistical association of individual TCRs with disease status, and machine learning. Along with the 666-subject first cohort, a separate validation cohort of over 90 different subjects was used. The study was designed to test whether signatures of past pathogen exposure could be identified by cataloging public T cell receptors. Overall results and qualifications from the work: A later analysis found that TCRs clustered in the first cohort also tended to co-occur in the 110 or so validation repertoires, with 90% to 95% of cluster scores above 0. The classifier was reported to diagnose cytomegalovirus status with high specificity and sensitivity in both the original and validation cohorts. The study gave a list of around 170 TCR beta chains associated with cytomegalovirus. A later analysis lacked HLA typing for the validation cohort, so it scored co-occurrence in that cohort across all 120 or so repertoires. It was suggested by the authors that the approach could potentially be generalized to other disease states and immunological phenotypes. While some public TCRs were present in many individuals, most TCR sequences turned up only very rarely across donors. A few of the identified cytomegalovirus-associated TCR beta chains were confirmed in vitro to be specific for cytomegalovirus antigens.

Receptor libraries were prepared by the immunoSEQ multiplex PCR assay. Per the authors' processing: To diagnose cytomegalovirus status from the catalog of TCR beta chain sequences, a statistical classification framework was built. TCRdb mirrors the immuneACCESS table, restricted to in-frame sequences. Some clones are absent from its copies; in checked studies, under half trace to an unresolved V gene, and the reason for the others is unknown. D and trimming come from the DNA, and the V and J calls and clone size come from that table. The sample data list more than 90,000 clones, and more than 85% of these were observed just once. 4.4% of the sample goes to the ten largest clones. In the case of this clone: It lacks a known antigen. No clone much larger than this one lies a single base away; base qualities are absent.

CDR1 SGHTA and CDR2 FQGNSA are derived from the germline V gene. V and J lose 3 bases and 3 bases, and a span of 19 bases separates them. The CDR3 has 17 amino acids, counting the end cysteine and phenylalanine. Left in the record is the CDR3 DNA by itself, 51 bases read in frame from the first base. Donors formed part of the validation cohort, which comprised 120 subjects and was distinct from the first cohort of roughly 600 subjects. Input material: PBMCs. The rearranged segments are TRBV7-2 and TRBJ2-3; TRBD2 could be the D gene, as 6 bases match. This TCR was sampled from a man between 18 and 29 years old in good health and CMV-seropositive. The DNA is TGTGCCAGCAGCTTCCTATCCTTAGCGGTGGGGACAGATACGCAGTATTTT. Translated, this gives CASSFLSLAVGTDTQYF. The full variable domain, with segments outside the CDR3 supplied by the reference TRBV7-2 and TRBJ2-3 proteins, appears as GAGVSQSPSNKVTEKGKDVELRCDPISGHTALYWYRQSLGQGLEFLIYFQGNSAPDKSGLPSDRFSAERTGGSVSTLTIQRTQQEDSAVYLCASSFLSLAVGTDTQYFGPGTRLTVL.